Listed below are T cell receptor beta chains from one sample, sequenced in a study of early T cells in non-severe SARS-CoV-2 infection. MiXCR was run by TCRdb on the 5' RACE reads, yielding one entry per CDR3 protein. Of 54,000 or so distinct CDR3 sequences in the sample, over 9.5% were seen once. Sequencing input: whole blood. The source of these receptors is an adult who was a healthcare worker with PCR-confirmed SARS-CoV-2 infection or an uninfected control (not recorded which). CDR3s include the opening cysteine and the closing phenylalanine or tryptophan. A D gene is named only where the DNA matches it firmly. Part of the rows lack a size; the others show once, few, many or a class for expanded clones.

. | TRBJ1-2 | . | TRBV4-3 | TGCGCCAGCAGCCAACGGACGCAAATGAGCTATGGCTACACCTTC | CASSQRTQMSYGYTF
. | TRBJ1-6 | few | TRBV12-3/TRBV12-4 | TGTGCCAGCAGTCCCACGCTAGGTTCACCCCTCCACTTT | CASSPTLGSPLHF
. | TRBJ2-5 | . | TRBV11-2 | TGTGCCAGCAGCTGGACAGACCAAGAGACCCAGTACTTC | CASSWTDQETQYF
TRBD2 | TRBJ2-3 | . | TRBV7-9 | TGTGCCAGCAGCTCTAGCGGGGCGGCGGGGGATACGCAGTATTTT | CASSSSGAAGDTQYF
. | TRBJ2-5 | few | TRBV28 | TGTGCCAGCAGGGAGCATCCGTGGGCAGGGAGTCTGCAGACCCAGTACTTC | CASREHPWAGSLQTQYF
. | TRBJ2-7 | . | TRBV4-3 | TGCGCCAGCAGCCAAGATTTAACGCTGAGCTCCTACGAGCAGTACTTC | CASSQDLTLSSYEQYF
TRBD1 | TRBJ2-7 | . | TRBV29-1 | TGCAGCGGCCTGACAGGGGAAGGCTACGAGCAGTACTTC | CSGLTGEGYEQYF
. | TRBJ1-1 | . | TRBV29-1 | TGCAGCGTTGAAATCAGAGCAGTGAACACTGAAGCTTTCTTT | CSVEIRAVNTEAFF
. | TRBJ1-2 | . | TRBV19 | TGTGCCAGTAGTGCTACTGAACGAAGCTACACCTTC | CASSATERSYTF
TRBD2 | TRBJ2-7 | many | TRBV7-8 | TGTGCCAGCAGCCTTACCGTGAGAGCGGGAGGCCGGCAGTACTTC | CASSLTVRAGGRQYF
. | TRBJ2-7 | many | TRBV29-1 | TGCAGCGTTGAAGACTCTGTCTACGAGCAGTACTTC | CSVEDSVYEQYF
. | TRBJ1-1 | . | TRBV18 | TGTGCCAGCTCACCCCGGATCAACACTGAAGCTTTCTTT | CASSPRINTEAFF
. | TRBJ2-3 | few | TRBV28 | TGTGCCAGCAGTTCTCCCGGGACAGCGGGCGCAGATACGCAGTATTTT | CASSSPGTAGADTQYF
TRBD2 | TRBJ2-1 | . | TRBV24-1 | TGTGCCACCAGTGATTCTAGAAAGCGGGGGGCCTACAATGAGCAGTTCTTC | CATSDSRKRGAYNEQFF
. | TRBJ2-7 | many | TRBV7-3 | TGTGCCAGCAGTGAATATACAACCTACGAGCAGTACTTC | CASSEYTTYEQYF
TRBD2 | TRBJ2-1 | . | TRBV30 | TGTGCCCGCACCGTCACTAGCGGGGGGTACAATGAGCAGTTCTTC | CARTVTSGGYNEQFF
. | TRBJ2-1 | . | TRBV5-4 | TGTGCCAGCAGCTCAAATTATGAGCAGTTCTTC | CASSSNYEQFF
. | TRBJ2-7 | . | TRBV2 | TGTGCCAGCAGTGACGGGGACACTTACTACGAGCAGTACTTC | CASSDGDTYYEQYF
. | TRBJ2-2 | many | TRBV28 | TGTGCCAGCCGACCAACTCCTTGGGGGGCCGGGGAGCTGTTTTTT | CASRPTPWGAGELFF
TRBD1 | TRBJ2-2 | . | TRBV6-5 | TGTGCCAGCAGTTACGGACAGGCGACCGGGGAGCTGTTTTTT | CASSYGQATGELFF
. | TRBJ2-1 | many | TRBV9 | TGTGCCAGCAGCCCCAACCCTCCGTACAATGAGCAGTTCTTC | CASSPNPPYNEQFF
. | TRBJ2-1 | many | TRBV4-3 | TGCGCCAGCAGCCAAGTCCTTGGCGGGGCAGGCAATGAGCAGTTCTTC | CASSQVLGGAGNEQFF
. | TRBJ1-3 | many | TRBV2 | TGTGCCAGCTGTTCCCTTACCGGAAACACCATATATTTT | CASCSLTGNTIYF